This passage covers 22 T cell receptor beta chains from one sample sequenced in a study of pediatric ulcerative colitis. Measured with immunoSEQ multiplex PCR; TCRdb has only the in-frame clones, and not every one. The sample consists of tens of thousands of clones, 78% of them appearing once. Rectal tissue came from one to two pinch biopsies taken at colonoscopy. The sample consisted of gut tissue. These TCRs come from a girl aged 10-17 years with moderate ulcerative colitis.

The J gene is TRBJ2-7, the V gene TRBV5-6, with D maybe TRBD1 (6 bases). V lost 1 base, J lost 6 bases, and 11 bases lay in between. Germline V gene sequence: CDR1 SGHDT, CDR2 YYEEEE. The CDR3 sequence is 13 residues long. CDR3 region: CASSLPQGFEQYF. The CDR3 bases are TGTGCCAGCAGCTTGCCGCAGGGGTTCGAGCAGTACTTC.

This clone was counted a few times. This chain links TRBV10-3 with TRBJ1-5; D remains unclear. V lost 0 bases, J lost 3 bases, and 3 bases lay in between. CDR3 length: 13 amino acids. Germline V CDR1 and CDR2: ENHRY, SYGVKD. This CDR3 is CAISESYNQPQHF. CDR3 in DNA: TGTGCCATCAGTGAGTCGTACAATCAGCCCCAGCATTTT.

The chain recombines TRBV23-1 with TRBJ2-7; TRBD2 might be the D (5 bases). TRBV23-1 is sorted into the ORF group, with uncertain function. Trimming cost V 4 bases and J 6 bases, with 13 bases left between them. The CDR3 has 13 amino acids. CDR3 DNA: TGCGCCAGCAGTCCGACTAAACAGTGCGAGCAGTACTTC. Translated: CASSPTKQCEQYF.

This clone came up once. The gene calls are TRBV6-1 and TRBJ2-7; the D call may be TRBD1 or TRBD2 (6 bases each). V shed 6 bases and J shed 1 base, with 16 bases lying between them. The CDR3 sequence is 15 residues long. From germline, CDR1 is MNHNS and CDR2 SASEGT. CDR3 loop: CASSERLDRSYEQYF. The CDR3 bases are TGTGCCAGCAGCGAACGACTAGACAGGTCCTACGAGCAGTACTTC.

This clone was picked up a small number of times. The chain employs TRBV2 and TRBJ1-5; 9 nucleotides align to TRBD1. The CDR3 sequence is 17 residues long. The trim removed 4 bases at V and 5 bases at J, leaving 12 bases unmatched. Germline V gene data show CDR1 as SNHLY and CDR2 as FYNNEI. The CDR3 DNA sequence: TGTGCCAGCAGTGTTATGCCGGGACAGGGCATTGATCAGCCCCAGCATTTT. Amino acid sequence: CASSVMPGQGIDQPQHF. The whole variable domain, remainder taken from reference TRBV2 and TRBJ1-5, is EPEVTQTPSHQVTQMGQEVILRCVPISNHLYFYWYRQILGQKVEFLVSFYNNEISEKSEIFDDQFSVERPDGSNFTLKIRSTKLEDSAMYFCASSVMPGQGIDQPQHFGDGTRLSIL.

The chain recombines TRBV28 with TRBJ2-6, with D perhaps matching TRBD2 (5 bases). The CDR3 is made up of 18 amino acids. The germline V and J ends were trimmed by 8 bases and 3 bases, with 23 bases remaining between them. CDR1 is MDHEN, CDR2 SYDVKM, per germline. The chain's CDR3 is CASGASAGAGSGANVLTF. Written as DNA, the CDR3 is TGTGCCAGCGGAGCTTCTGCCGGTGCTGGGAGTGGGGCCAACGTCCTGACTTTC.

CDR3 amino acids: CASSEELAGAGEQFF. The CDR3 DNA is TGTGCCAGCAGTGAAGAGCTAGCGGGAGCGGGTGAGCAGTTCTTC. The chain carries TRBV6-1 and TRBJ2-1; 10 bases line up with TRBD2. The CDR3 has 15 residues. The junction had 6 bases not matched to a gene; V was cut back by 1 base and J by 9 bases. Germline CDR1 is MNHNS and CDR2 is SASEGT.

The CDR3 loop reads CASSPMTGAGYGYTF. The CDR3 DNA is TGTGCCAGCAGCCCTATGACAGGGGCTGGCTATGGCTACACCTTC. This chain links TRBV27 with TRBJ1-2, with 8 bases identical to TRBD1. Germline CDR1 and CDR2: MNHEY and SMNVEV (reference sequence). This CDR3 has 15 amino acids. V lost 6 bases and J lost 4; bases outside the gene matches: 10.

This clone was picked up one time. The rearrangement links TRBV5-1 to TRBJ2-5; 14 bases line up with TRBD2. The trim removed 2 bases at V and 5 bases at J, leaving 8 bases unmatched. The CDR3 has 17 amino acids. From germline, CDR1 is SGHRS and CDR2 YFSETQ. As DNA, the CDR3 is TGCGCCAGCAGCTTAGGGGGGACTAGCGGGAGCGGGGAGACCCAGTACTTC. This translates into CASSLGGTSGSGETQYF.

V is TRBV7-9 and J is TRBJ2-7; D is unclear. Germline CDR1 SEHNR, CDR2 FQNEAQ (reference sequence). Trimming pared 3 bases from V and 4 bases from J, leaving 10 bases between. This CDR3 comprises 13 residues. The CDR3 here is CASSFIDLYEQYF. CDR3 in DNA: TGTGCCAGCAGCTTTATAGACTTGTACGAGCAGTACTTC. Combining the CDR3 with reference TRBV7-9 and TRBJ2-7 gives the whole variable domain DTGVSQNPRHKITKRGQNVTFRCDPISEHNRLYWYRQTLGQGPEFLTYFQNEAQLEKSRLLSDRFSAERPKGSFSTLEIQRTEQGDSAMYLCASSFIDLYEQYFGPGTRLTVT.

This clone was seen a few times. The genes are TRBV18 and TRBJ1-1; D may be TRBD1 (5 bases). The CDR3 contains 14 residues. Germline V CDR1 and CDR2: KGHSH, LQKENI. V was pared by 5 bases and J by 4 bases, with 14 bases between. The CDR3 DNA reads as TGTGCCAGCTCATACGGCAGGGCCGGCACTGAAGCTTTCTTT. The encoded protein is CASSYGRAGTEAFF.

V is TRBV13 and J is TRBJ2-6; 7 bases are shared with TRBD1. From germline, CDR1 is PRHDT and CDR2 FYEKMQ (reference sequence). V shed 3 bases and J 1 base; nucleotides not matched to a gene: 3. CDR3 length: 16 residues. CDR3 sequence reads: CASSLRGQSGANVLTF. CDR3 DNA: TGTGCCAGCAGCTTGAGGGGGCAGTCTGGGGCCAACGTCCTGACTTTC. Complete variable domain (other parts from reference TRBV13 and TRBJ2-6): AAGVIQSPRHLIKEKRETATLKCYPIPRHDTVYWYQQGPGQDPQFLISFYEKMQSDKGSIPDRFSAQQFSDYHSELNMSSLELGDSALYFCASSLRGQSGANVLTFGAGSRLTVL.

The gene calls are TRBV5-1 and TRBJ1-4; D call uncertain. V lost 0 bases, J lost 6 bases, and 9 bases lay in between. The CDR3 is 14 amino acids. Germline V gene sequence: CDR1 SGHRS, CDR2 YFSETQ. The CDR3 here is CASSLERADEKLFF. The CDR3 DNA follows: TGCGCCAGCAGCTTGGAAAGGGCCGATGAAAAACTGTTTTTT.

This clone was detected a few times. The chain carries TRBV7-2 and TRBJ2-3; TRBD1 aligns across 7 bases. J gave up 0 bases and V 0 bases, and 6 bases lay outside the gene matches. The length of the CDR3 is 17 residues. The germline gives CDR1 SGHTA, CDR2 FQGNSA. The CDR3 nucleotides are TGTGCCAGCAGCTTAGCCGCCGGGACAGCTAGCACAGATACGCAGTATTTT. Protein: CASSLAAGTASTDTQYF.

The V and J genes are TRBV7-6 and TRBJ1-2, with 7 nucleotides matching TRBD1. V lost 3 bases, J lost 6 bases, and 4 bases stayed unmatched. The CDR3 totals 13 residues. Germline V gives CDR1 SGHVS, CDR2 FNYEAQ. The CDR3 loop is CASSLGRGDGYTF. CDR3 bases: TGTGCCAGCAGCTTGGGCAGGGGGGATGGCTACACCTTC.

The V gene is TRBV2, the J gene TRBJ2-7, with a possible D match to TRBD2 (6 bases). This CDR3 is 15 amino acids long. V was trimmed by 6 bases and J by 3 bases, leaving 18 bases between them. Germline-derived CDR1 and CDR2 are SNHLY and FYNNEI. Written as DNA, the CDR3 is TGTGCCAGCAGGGAGGGAGCCATCATCCTCTACGAGCAGTACTTC. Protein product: CASREGAIILYEQYF. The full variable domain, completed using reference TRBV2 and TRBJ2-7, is EPEVTQTPSHQVTQMGQEVILRCVPISNHLYFYWYRQILGQKVEFLVSFYNNEISEKSEIFDDQFSVERPDGSNFTLKIRSTKLEDSAMYFCASREGAIILYEQYFGPGTRLTVT.

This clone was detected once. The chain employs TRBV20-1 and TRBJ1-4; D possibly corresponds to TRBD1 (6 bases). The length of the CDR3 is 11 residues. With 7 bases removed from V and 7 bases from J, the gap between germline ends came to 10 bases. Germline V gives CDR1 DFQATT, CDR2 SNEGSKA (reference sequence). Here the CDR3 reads CSVGGSEKLFF. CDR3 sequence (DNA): TGCAGTGTAGGGGGGAGTGAAAAACTGTTTTTT.

The CDR3 loop reads CASTLNRRNTDTQYF. In DNA form, the CDR3 reads TGTGCCAGCACCCTAAACCGAAGAAACACAGATACGCAGTATTTT. The rearrangement uses TRBV6-5 and TRBJ2-3; no clear D. V lost 7 bases and J 2 bases, leaving 16 bases between the germline ends. This CDR3 comprises 15 residues. The V gene's germline CDR1 is MNHEY and CDR2 SVGAGI.

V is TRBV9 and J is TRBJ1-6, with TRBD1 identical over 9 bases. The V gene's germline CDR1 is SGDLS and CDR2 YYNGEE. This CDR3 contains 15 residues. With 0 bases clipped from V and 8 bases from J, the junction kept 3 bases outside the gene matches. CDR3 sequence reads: CASSVEDRGDSPLHF. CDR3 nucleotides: TGTGCCAGCAGCGTAGAGGACAGGGGTGATTCACCCCTCCACTTT.

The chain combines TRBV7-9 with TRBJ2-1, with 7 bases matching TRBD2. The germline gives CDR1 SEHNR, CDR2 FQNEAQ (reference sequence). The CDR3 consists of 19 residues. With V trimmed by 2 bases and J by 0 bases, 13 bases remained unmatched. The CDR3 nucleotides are TGTGCCAGCAGCTTACCGTCGGAGGAGCGGGAAAGCTCCTACAATGAGCAGTTCTTC. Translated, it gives CASSLPSEERESSYNEQFF.

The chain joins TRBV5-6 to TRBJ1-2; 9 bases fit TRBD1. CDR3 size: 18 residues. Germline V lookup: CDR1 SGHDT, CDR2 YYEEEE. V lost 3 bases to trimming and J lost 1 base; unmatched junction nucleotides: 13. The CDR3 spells CASSSSLLQGALNYGYTF. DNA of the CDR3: TGTGCCAGCAGCTCCTCTTTATTACAGGGGGCCCTTAACTATGGCTACACCTTC.

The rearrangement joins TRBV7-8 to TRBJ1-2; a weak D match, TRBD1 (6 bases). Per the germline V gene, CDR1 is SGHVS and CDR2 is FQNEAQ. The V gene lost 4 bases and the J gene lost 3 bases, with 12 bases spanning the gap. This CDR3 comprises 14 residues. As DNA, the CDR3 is TGTGCCAGCAGCTCCGACAGGTTATACTATGGCTACACCTTC. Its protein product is CASSSDRLYYGYTF.